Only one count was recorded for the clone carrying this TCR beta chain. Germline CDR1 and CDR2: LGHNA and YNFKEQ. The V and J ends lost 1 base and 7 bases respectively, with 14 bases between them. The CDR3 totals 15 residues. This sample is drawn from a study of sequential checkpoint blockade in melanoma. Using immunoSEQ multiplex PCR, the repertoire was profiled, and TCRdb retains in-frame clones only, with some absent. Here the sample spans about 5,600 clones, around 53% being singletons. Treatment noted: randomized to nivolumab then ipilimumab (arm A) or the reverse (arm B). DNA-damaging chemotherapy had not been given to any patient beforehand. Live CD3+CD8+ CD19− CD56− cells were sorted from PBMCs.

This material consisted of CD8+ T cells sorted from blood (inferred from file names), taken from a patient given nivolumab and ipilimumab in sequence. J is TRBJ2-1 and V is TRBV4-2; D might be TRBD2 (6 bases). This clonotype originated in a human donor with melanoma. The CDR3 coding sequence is TGTGCCAGCAGCCAAGGATCGGGGGAGTCTAATGAGCAGTTCTTC. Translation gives CASSQGSGESNEQFF.